One TCR beta chain is described in this entry. This entry comes from a study of T cell responses to AZD1222 COVID-19 vaccine. The V gene lost 5 bases and the J gene lost 2 bases, with 7 bases spanning the gap. This CDR3 has 13 residues. Germline V gene lookup returns CDR1 MDHEN and CDR2 SYDVKM. Produced via immunoSEQ multiplex PCR; TCRdb's table is partial and in-frame only. The sample shows roughly 120,000 clones, approximately 90% of them seen only once. The chain uses TRBV28 and TRBJ2-1; D remains ambiguous. The clonotype comes from an adult in good health. The sequenced sample was peripheral blood, obtained on day 0 of AZD1222 vaccination. The CDR3 DNA reads as TGTGCCAGCAGTCATGGACCCTACAATGAGCAGTTCTTC. Translated, it gives CASSHGPYNEQFF.